Listed below are T cell receptor beta chains from one sample, sequenced in a study of T cell responses to AZD1222 COVID-19 vaccine. Libraries were prepared by immunoSEQ multiplex PCR; TCRdb keeps only in-frame clonotypes and omits some of them. Seen here are about 130,000 clones, around 90% observed once, and the top ten hold approximately 1.5%. Here the sequenced sample was peripheral blood, taken on day 0 of AZD1222 vaccination. The receptor source for this set is an adult in good health. The CDR3 runs from the conserved cysteine through the conserved F or W. Each record gives: CDR3 length, D gene, V gene, J gene, clone size, CDR3 DNA, CDR3 protein. The D gene is left open where the match is weak. The size entry is marked missing in some rows and otherwise reads once, few, many or a size class.

length: 12; D: TRBD2; V: TRBV7-2; J: TRBJ2-1; size: once; DNA: TGTGCCAGCAGCTTTAGCGGGGGTGAGCAGTTCTTC; CDR3: CASSFSGGEQFF
length: 13; D: .; V: TRBV30; J: TRBJ1-2; size: .; DNA: TGTGCCTGGACCAGAACAGGGTACGATGGCTACACCTTC; CDR3: CAWTRTGYDGYTF
length: 15; D: .; V: TRBV3-1/TRBV3-2; J: TRBJ1-1; size: .; DNA: TGTGCCAGCAGCCAATTCCCAAACCCGGGGCCTGAAGCTTTCTTT; CDR3: CASSQFPNPGPEAFF
length: 12; D: .; V: TRBV29-1; J: TRBJ2-7; size: .; DNA: TGCAGCGTTGCGACAGGAGTCTACGAGCAGTACTTC; CDR3: CSVATGVYEQYF
length: 14; D: TRBD2; V: TRBV18; J: TRBJ2-7; size: .; DNA: TGTGCCAGCTCACCCCAGCGGGGGGGCAACGAGCAGTACTTC; CDR3: CASSPQRGGNEQYF
length: 18; D: TRBD2; V: TRBV11-2; J: TRBJ2-1; size: .; DNA: TGTGCCAGCAGCTTCTCTTCCGGACTAGCGGGGGGGCAAAATGAGCAGTTCTTC; CDR3: CASSFSSGLAGGQNEQFF
length: 13; D: .; V: TRBV7-9; J: TRBJ2-3; size: .; DNA: TGTGCCAGCGGGGGGCCGTCCACAGATACGCAGTATTTT; CDR3: CASGGPSTDTQYF
length: 14; D: .; V: TRBV3-1/TRBV3-2; J: TRBJ2-7; size: .; DNA: TGTGCCAGCAGCCAAGTTGGCGGCTCCTACGAGCAGTACTTC; CDR3: CASSQVGGSYEQYF
length: 17; D: TRBD1; V: TRBV5-1; J: TRBJ1-5; size: .; DNA: TGCGCCAGCAGCTTAGATGGACAGGGAGAGAGCAATCAGCCCCAGCATTTT; CDR3: CASSLDGQGESNQPQHF
length: 13; D: .; V: TRBV7-8; J: TRBJ1-4; size: .; DNA: TGTGCCAGCATCTCGGGAGCTAGTGTAAAACTGTTTTTT; CDR3: CASISGASVKLFF
length: 16; D: TRBD2; V: TRBV27; J: TRBJ2-7; size: few; DNA: TGTGCCAGCAGTGCCAGGGGTCGAGCGGGGGGTTGGGAGCAGTACTTC; CDR3: CASSARGRAGGWEQYF
length: 16; D: .; V: TRBV7-2; J: TRBJ1-3; size: .; DNA: TGTGCCAGCAGCTTATCAGGGCCCCTCTCTGGAAACACCATATATTTT; CDR3: CASSLSGPLSGNTIYF
length: 14; D: .; V: TRBV7-6; J: TRBJ2-3; size: .; DNA: TGTGCCAGCAGCTTTAACAGGGCCACAGATACGCAGTATTTT; CDR3: CASSFNRATDTQYF
length: 12; D: .; V: TRBV27; J: TRBJ2-5; size: .; DNA: TGTGCCAGCAGTCCTCTGAAGGGGACCCAGTACTTC; CDR3: CASSPLKGTQYF
length: 15; D: .; V: TRBV4-1; J: TRBJ2-2; size: .; DNA: TGCGCCAGCAGCCACGCCAAGGGGAACACCGGGGAGCTGTTTTTT; CDR3: CASSHAKGNTGELFF
length: 15; D: .; V: TRBV5-4; J: TRBJ1-2; size: .; DNA: TGTGCCAGCAGCTTGGAACAGGGTCGGAACTATGGCTACACCTTC; CDR3: CASSLEQGRNYGYTF
length: 11; D: TRBD1; V: TRBV19; J: TRBJ1-1; size: .; DNA: TGTGCCAGTAGCTACAGGGGTCTAGCTTTCTTT; CDR3: CASSYRGLAFF
length: 17; D: TRBD2; V: TRBV5-1; J: TRBJ2-5; size: .; DNA: TGCGCCAGGCGGACTAGCGGGGGGCTCCGTTGGAAAGAGACCCAGTACTTC; CDR3: CARRTSGGLRWKETQYF
length: 13; D: .; V: TRBV28; J: TRBJ1-5; size: .; DNA: TGTGCCAGCAGTTTATCATCCGCCCGGGCCCAGCATTTT; CDR3: CASSLSSARAQHF
length: 14; D: .; V: TRBV7-9; J: TRBJ2-2; size: .; DNA: TGTGCCAGCAGCCCCCAGGGCTCGGCCGGGGAGCTGTTTTTT; CDR3: CASSPQGSAGELFF
length: 17; D: .; V: TRBV5-1; J: TRBJ2-1; size: .; DNA: TGCGCCAGCAGCTCCGGTTCACTCTCAGGGTCCTACAATGAGCAGTTCTTC; CDR3: CASSSGSLSGSYNEQFF
length: 13; D: .; V: TRBV6-5; J: TRBJ1-2; size: .; DNA: TGTGCCAGCAGAACCGGGCGGAACTATGGCTACACCTTC; CDR3: CASRTGRNYGYTF
length: 14; D: TRBD1; V: TRBV19; J: TRBJ1-5; size: few; DNA: TGTGCCAGTAGTATTTGGACAGGGGATCAGCCCCAGCATTTT; CDR3: CASSIWTGDQPQHF
length: 15; D: .; V: TRBV3-1/TRBV3-2; J: TRBJ2-1; size: .; DNA: TGTGCCAGCAGCCAGGGCCTAGTCTCCTACAATGAGCAGTTCTTC; CDR3: CASSQGLVSYNEQFF
length: 12; D: .; V: TRBV2; J: TRBJ1-2; size: .; DNA: TGTGCCAGCAGGGGACTGAACTATGGCTACACCTTC; CDR3: CASRGLNYGYTF
length: 16; D: .; V: TRBV9; J: TRBJ2-2; size: .; DNA: TGTGCCAGCAGCTCCCCCGGGACCACCATCCCCGGGGAGCTGTTTTTT; CDR3: CASSSPGTTIPGELFF
length: 17; D: .; V: TRBV5-6; J: TRBJ1-3; size: .; DNA: TGTGCCAGCAGCTTAGTCGCCCGACAGACCTCTGGAAACACCATATATTTT; CDR3: CASSLVARQTSGNTIYF